This T cell receptor (beta chain) was retrieved from a study of shared clonotypes between healthy human individuals. Genomic DNA from each subset was divided evenly over several immunoSEQ plates. TCRdb keeps only in-frame clones here, not all; method: immunoSEQ multiplex PCR. The profile shows about half a million clones, around 73% of them singletons. Per germline, CDR1 SGHAT and CDR2 FQNNGV. V was shortened by 1 base and J by 4 bases, with 10 bases between the two germline ends. The CDR3 covers 14 residues. Sequenced sample: PBMCs. The genes are TRBV11-2 and TRBJ1-2; no definite D call. This TCR derives from a middle-aged woman in good health. Some clones in this sample may be carry-over from other donors' samples. This CDR3 reads CASSLGADFYGYTF. DNA for the CDR3: TGTGCCAGCAGCTTAGGAGCAGATTTCTATGGCTACACCTTC.